This TCR beta chain was recovered during a study of cytomegalovirus exposure and HLA in healthy donors. Overall study results and limits: Later genetic work tied a missense DCLRE1C variant to beta-chain V and J trimming. In presence/absence analyses, roughly uniform sequencing depth across donors was assumed.

For this clone: What it binds is unknown.

The CDR3 is 15 amino acids. J was trimmed by 0 bases and V by 6 bases; bases with no gene match: 6. The germline V gene encodes CDR1 MNHEY and CDR2 SVGAGI. It was with 60 Vbeta and 13 Jbeta primers that the PCR ran. Measured with immunoSEQ multiplex PCR; TCRdb has only the in-frame clones, and not every one. The sample has about 59,000 clones, about four fifths seen once. The sequence came from a man aged 25-45 years in good health and CMV-seropositive. The chain joins TRBV6-5 to TRBJ2-7, with 9 bases lining up with TRBD1. Sequencing was done on a sample of PBMCs. Written as DNA, the CDR3 is TGTGCCAGCAGCAGACAGGGGGACAGCTCCTACGAGCAGTACTTC. It specifies CASSRQGDSSYEQYF.